This T cell receptor beta chain was captured by sequencing in a study of T cells after yellow fever vaccination. Trimming took 6 bases from V and 2 from J; bases not matched to a gene: 7. Looked up from germline, CDR1 is SGHRS and CDR2 is YFSETQ. This CDR3 has 14 residues. TCRdb recomputed calls from the 5' RACE reads with MiXCR, one row per CDR3 protein. The sample carries 250,000 to 400,000 distinct CDR3 sequences, approximately 4% recorded once. Here the sequenced sample was PBMCs, taken 5 days after the yellow fever booster vaccination. The clonotype was recovered from a man younger than 35 who received the YFV17D yellow fever vaccine. V is TRBV5-1 and J is TRBJ2-5; TRBD1 agrees at 7 bases. The CDR3 coding sequence is TGCGCCAGCAACTCTCCGGGACAGCAAGAGACCCAGTACTTC. Protein product: CASNSPGQQETQYF.